These 32 T cell receptor beta chains were all obtained from the same sample, sequenced in a study of blood T cell repertoires in COVID-19. Repertoires were generated with immunoSEQ multiplex PCR, while TCRdb's copy carries only in-frame clones and drops some. The sample contains approximately 500,000 clones, roughly 89% of which appear only once. The sequencing sample was made of peripheral blood. These receptors came from a woman in her 50s with COVID-19, enrolled during active disease.

The V gene is TRBV10-3, the J gene TRBJ1-1; 8 positions match TRBD1. The V segment lost 2 bases and the J segment 0 bases; nucleotides outside the gene matches: 2. Germline values: CDR1 ENHRY, CDR2 SYGVKD. This CDR3 comprises 15 residues. This CDR3 is CAISEGQGMNTEAFF. The CDR3, as DNA: TGTGCCATCAGTGAGGGACAGGGTATGAACACTGAAGCTTTCTTT.

The chain has TRBV5-8 and TRBJ2-1; D remains ambiguous. The germline gives CDR1 SGHTS, CDR2 YDEGEE. The length of the CDR3 is 15 residues. The V and J ends lost 0 bases and 1 base respectively, with 8 bases between them. This chain's CDR3 is CASSLGQYSYNEQFF. CDR3 in DNA: TGTGCCAGCAGCTTGGGGCAGTATTCCTACAATGAGCAGTTCTTC. The full variable domain, with the rest looked up from reference TRBV5-8 and TRBJ2-1, is EAGVTQSPTHLIKTRGQQATLRCSPISGHTSVYWYQQALGLGLQFLLWYDEGEERNRGNFPPRFSGRQFPNYSSELNVNALELEDSALYLCASSLGQYSYNEQFFGPGTRLTVL.

This sequence joins TRBV13 and TRBJ2-2; maybe TRBD2 (6 bases). V was cut by 4 bases and J by 1 base, with 10 bases left in between. The CDR3 loop spans 15 amino acids. Germline CDR1 and CDR2: PRHDT and FYEKMQ (reference sequence). The CDR3 here is CASSSWDLNTGELFF. The CDR3 nucleotides read TGTGCCAGCAGCTCTTGGGACTTGAACACCGGGGAGCTGTTTTTT. The variable domain in full, completed from reference TRBV13 and TRBJ2-2, reads AAGVIQSPRHLIKEKRETATLKCYPIPRHDTVYWYQQGPGQDPQFLISFYEKMQSDKGSIPDRFSAQQFSDYHSELNMSSLELGDSALYFCASSSWDLNTGELFFGEGSRLTVL.

The sample holds a few counts of this clone. V and J are TRBV19 and TRBJ1-5; tentatively, D is TRBD1 (5 bases). V lost 8 bases and J 2 bases, leaving 19 bases between the germline ends. Germline V gene sequence: CDR1 LNHDA, CDR2 SQIVND (reference sequence). This CDR3 has 16 amino acids. The CDR3 region is CASSGAGPSGNQPQHF. The CDR3 DNA is TGTGCCAGTTCTGGGGCAGGGCCCTCGGGCAATCAGCCCCAGCATTTT.

The rearrangement joins TRBV21-1 to TRBJ1-2; the listed D gene, TRBD1, was not tested against the DNA. TRBV21-1 is assigned pseudogene status. The CDR3 consists of 18 residues. The CDR3 protein is CASKTGLQITVRNYGYTF. The CDR3 DNA sequence: TGTGCCAGCAAAACAGGGTTACAAATAACCGTACGTAACTATGGCTACACCTTC.

This clone was found once. The chain recombines TRBV27 with TRBJ2-1, with a weak D call TRBD1 (7 bases). Germline-derived CDR1 and CDR2 are MNHEY and SMNVEV (reference sequence). The CDR3 covers 14 residues. The V end was cut by 8 bases, the J end by 7 bases, with 18 bases between. CDR3: CASYRDRGGNEQFF. The CDR3, as DNA: TGTGCCAGCTACCGGGACAGAGGAGGGAATGAGCAGTTCTTC.

In this sample, this clone turned up a few times. The chain is built from TRBV2 and TRBJ1-1, with D perhaps TRBD1 (5 bases). Per the germline V gene, CDR1 is SNHLY and CDR2 is FYNNEI. The V gene lost 0 bases and the J gene lost 8 bases, with 10 bases spanning the gap. CDR3 length equals 13 residues. CDR3 protein: CASSEAIGEEAFF. The DNA for the CDR3 is TGTGCCAGCAGTGAAGCGATAGGGGAAGAAGCTTTCTTT.

This chain joins TRBV27 and TRBJ2-7; 7 nucleotides match TRBD1. Germline V CDR1 and CDR2: MNHEY, SMNVEV (reference sequence). After removal of 5 bases from V and 4 bases from J, the junction contained 11 bases not matched to a gene. The CDR3 contains 15 residues. The CDR3 loop reads CASSQEGTAFYEQYF. The DNA of the CDR3 is TGTGCCAGCAGTCAGGAAGGGACAGCCTTTTACGAGCAGTACTTC.

V usage is TRBV7-3 and J usage is TRBJ2-1; D not certain. In germline, CDR1 is SGHTA, CDR2 FQGTGA. Between the trimmed V and J ends, which lost 0 bases and 2 bases, there was a span of 8 bases. This CDR3 has 15 residues. CDR3 amino acids: CASSLTMSAYNEQFF. The CDR3 coding sequence is TGTGCCAGCAGCTTAACGATGTCGGCCTACAATGAGCAGTTCTTC.

The chain joins TRBV27 to TRBJ1-1; D not certain. Germline V gene sequence: CDR1 MNHEY, CDR2 SMNVEV (reference sequence). Trimming shortened V by 6 bases and J by 5 bases, and 16 bases separated the two germline ends. The CDR3 is 14 amino acids. This chain's CDR3 is CASSLMGGGTEAFF. Here the CDR3 DNA reads TGTGCCAGCAGCCTTATGGGAGGAGGGACTGAAGCTTTCTTT.

This clone was detected only a few times. The chain uses TRBV2 and TRBJ1-2; D not certain. V was clipped by 7 bases and J by 8 bases, with 23 bases between them. This CDR3 has 15 residues. Germline V lookup: CDR1 SNHLY, CDR2 FYNNEI. CDR3 nucleotide sequence: TGTGCCAGCATGGAGTACCTAGGAAGAGCTAAAGGCTACACCTTC. Its translation is CASMEYLGRAKGYTF.

The chain employs TRBV11-2 and TRBJ2-5; tentatively, D is TRBD1 (6 bases). The CDR3 has 17 residues. With 1 base removed from V and 1 base from J, the gap between germline ends came to 16 bases. Germline-derived CDR1 and CDR2 are SGHAT and FQNNGV. The CDR3 DNA sequence: TGTGCCAGCAGCTTAGCCCCCAGGGGCGTCCCCCAAGAGACCCAGTACTTC. Its translation: CASSLAPRGVPQETQYF. Complete variable domain (other parts from reference TRBV11-2 and TRBJ2-5): EAGVAQSPRYKIIEKRQSVAFWCNPISGHATLYWYQQILGQGPKLLIQFQNNGVVDDSQLPKDRFSAERLKGVDSTLKIQPAKLEDSAVYLCASSLAPRGVPQETQYFGPGTRLLVL.

The chain combines TRBV14 with TRBJ2-1; D is unresolved. Germline V gene sequence: CDR1 SGHDN, CDR2 FVKESK. The V end lost 3 bases, the J end lost 7 bases, and 13 bases lay between the germline ends. The CDR3 spans 14 residues. The CDR3 region is CASSHAPFQNEQFF. CDR3 DNA: TGTGCCAGCAGCCACGCCCCCTTTCAGAATGAGCAGTTCTTC.

The V call is TRBV28, the J call TRBJ1-1; D is perhaps TRBD1 (5 bases). This CDR3 is built from 13 residues. V was pared by 8 bases and J by 4 bases, with 14 bases between. The germline gives CDR1 MDHEN, CDR2 SYDVKM. The CDR3 DNA sequence: TGTGCCAGCCGCGGGACCGAACCCACTGAAGCTTTCTTT. Translation: CASRGTEPTEAFF.

This rearrangement joins TRBV20-1 to TRBJ1-2, with a tentative D call TRBD1 (5 bases). CDR1 and CDR2 from the germline V gene are DFQATT and SNEGSKA (reference sequence). The V and J ends lost 6 bases and 2 bases respectively, with 7 bases between them. The length of the CDR3 is 11 residues. This CDR3 is CSANRNYGYTF. CDR3 DNA: TGCAGTGCGAACAGGAACTATGGCTACACCTTC.

This chain connects TRBV14 to TRBJ2-4; tentative D call: TRBD1 (5 bases). The CDR3 runs 14 residues. Between the trimmed V and J ends, which lost 4 bases and 8 bases, there was a span of 15 bases. Per the germline V gene, CDR1 is SGHDN and CDR2 is FVKESK. CDR3 region: CASSPAGTGDIQYF. CDR3 bases: TGTGCCAGCAGCCCCGCAGGTACAGGAGACATTCAGTACTTC.

The rearrangement links TRBV24-1 to TRBJ2-5; 9 bases line up with TRBD1. Unmatched junction bases numbered 6, after V lost 10 bases and J lost 7 bases. The CDR3 totals 12 residues. Germline lookup yields CDR1 KGHDR and CDR2 SFDVKD. CDR3 nucleotide sequence: TGTGCCACTTCGGGACAGGGAGGGACCCAGTACTTC. Translating it yields CATSGQGGTQYF.

This chain's CDR3 is CASRMSTGNVAFF. The CDR3 DNA is TGTGCCAGCCGGATGTCTACAGGGAATGTAGCTTTCTTT. The rearrangement uses TRBV2 and TRBJ1-1; D may be TRBD1 (6 bases). The ends were cut back, 8 bases at V and 10 bases at J, with 20 bases in the middle. CDR1 is SNHLY and CDR2 is FYNNEI in the germline V gene. This CDR3 contains 13 residues. Using reference TRBV2 and TRBJ1-1 for the parts outside the CDR3, the full variable domain is EPEVTQTPSHQVTQMGQEVILRCVPISNHLYFYWYRQILGQKVEFLVSFYNNEISEKSEIFDDQFSVERPDGSNFTLKIRSTKLEDSAMYFCASRMSTGNVAFFGQGTRLTVV.

This sequence joins TRBV10-2 and TRBJ2-1, with D perhaps matching TRBD1 (6 bases). V dropped 5 bases and J dropped 5 bases, with 13 bases sitting between them. CDR1 is WSHSY and CDR2 is SAAADI in the germline V gene. This CDR3 is built from 14 residues. CDR3 in amino acids: CASSLQGGNNEQFF. The CDR3 DNA reads TGCGCCAGCAGTTTACAGGGTGGAAACAATGAGCAGTTCTTC.

The chain carries TRBV23-1 and TRBJ2-7; TRBD1 matches 9 bases. Being an ORF, TRBV23-1 has a function that is uncertain. The CDR3 extends over 18 amino acids. V was pared by 0 bases and J by 3 bases, with 12 bases of the junction left unmatched. CDR3 in DNA: TGCGCCAGCAGTCAATCGATATGGACAGGGGACATAAACTACGAGCAGTACTTC. Translation: CASSQSIWTGDINYEQYF.

The rearrangement uses TRBV6-6 and TRBJ1-1; TRBD1 matches at 7 bases. Trimming removed 4 bases from V and 4 bases from J; junction bases left unmatched: 3. Germline CDR1 MNHNY, CDR2 SVGAGI (reference sequence). The CDR3 totals 13 residues. CDR3 in amino acids: CASSFSGGTEAFF. The CDR3 coding sequence is TGTGCCAGCAGTTTCTCAGGGGGCACTGAAGCTTTCTTT.

This clone showed up just a few times. V is TRBV5-1 and J is TRBJ1-3, with TRBD1 identical over 7 bases. Per germline, CDR1 SGHRS and CDR2 YFSETQ. CDR3 length: 14 amino acids. After removal of 4 bases from V and 6 bases from J, the junction contained 7 bases not matched to a gene. CDR3 residues: CASSATGNLNTIYF. Here the CDR3 DNA reads TGCGCCAGCAGCGCGACAGGGAATTTAAACACCATATATTTT.

In this sample, this clone turned up once. The DNA of the CDR3 is TGTGCCAGCACCCTAGAGCTAGGTCATGGCTACACCTTC. Its protein product is CASTLELGHGYTF. The chain has TRBV12-3 or TRBV12-4 and TRBJ1-2; D unresolved. Trimming left V 7 bases short and J 6 bases short, with 15 bases between. The CDR3 extends over 13 amino acids.

The rearrangement links TRBV27 to TRBJ1-2, with 9 nucleotides matching TRBD1. The ends lost 4 bases at V and 5 bases at J; junction bases unmatched: 20. From germline, CDR1 is MNHEY and CDR2 SMNVEV (reference sequence). The CDR3 sequence is 19 residues long. This CDR3 is CASSSIYPLQGALDYGYTF. CDR3 DNA: TGTGCCAGCAGTTCGATATATCCGCTACAGGGGGCGCTGGATTATGGCTACACCTTC.

The V gene is TRBV28, the J gene TRBJ2-3; D is perhaps TRBD2 (6 bases). The germline gives CDR1 MDHEN, CDR2 SYDVKM. CDR3 length equals 14 residues. V lost 5 bases to trimming and J lost 6 bases, with 15 bases between them. CDR3 in amino acids: CASSGTGPGDTQYF. The CDR3 nucleotides are TGTGCCAGCAGTGGGACTGGCCCGGGGGATACGCAGTATTTT.

The chain carries TRBV19 and TRBJ1-5; TRBD1 agrees at 8 bases. The germline V gene encodes CDR1 LNHDA and CDR2 SQIVND (reference sequence). Trimming took 7 bases from V and 4 from J; bases not matched to a gene: 9. CDR3 size: 15 residues. The CDR3 protein is CASIPGQGGNQPQHF. CDR3 DNA sequence: TGTGCCAGTATTCCTGGACAGGGCGGGAATCAGCCCCAGCATTTT.

Many counts were recorded for this clone. In DNA form, the CDR3 reads TGTGCCAGCAGTGAGGAGGGGTTTGGAGCTTTCTTT. It specifies CASSEEGFGAFF. The rearrangement uses TRBV2 and TRBJ1-1; D is possibly TRBD1 (5 bases). The CDR3 has 12 residues. Per germline, CDR1 SNHLY and CDR2 FYNNEI. With 3 bases removed from V and 10 bases from J, the gap between germline ends came to 12 bases.

V gene TRBV29-1 combines with J gene TRBJ1-5; 8 nucleotides line up with TRBD1. The CDR3 extends over 13 amino acids. V shed 5 bases and J 3 bases; nucleotides not matched to a gene: 3. Germline V gene sequence: CDR1 SQVTM, CDR2 ANQGSEA. CDR3 nucleotides: TGCAGCGTTTCGGACAGGGCCAATCAGCCCCAGCATTTT. Protein sequence: CSVSDRANQPQHF.

The J gene is TRBJ1-2, the V gene TRBV20-1; D gene ambiguous. CDR1 and CDR2 (germline): DFQATT, SNEGSKA (reference sequence). CDR3 length equals 11 residues. The V end lost 3 bases, the J end lost 8 bases, and 10 bases lay between the germline ends. The CDR3 spells CSARSAGGYTF. The CDR3 nucleotides are TGCAGTGCTAGGTCGGCGGGGGGCTACACCTTC.

The chain couples TRBV6-5 to TRBJ1-6; a weak D match, TRBD1 (6 bases). V gave up 4 bases and J gave up 5 bases, with 15 bases separating them. The CDR3 is 16 residues long. Germline CDR1 MNHEY, CDR2 SVGAGI. The CDR3: CASSFTDSRNNSPLHF. CDR3 bases: TGTGCCAGCAGTTTTACGGACAGCCGAAATAATTCACCCCTCCACTTT.

In regard to this clone: The same CDR3 arises from other DNA sequences in this sample as well. V gene TRBV5-1 combines with J gene TRBJ2-7; 8 bases match TRBD2. J was trimmed by 3 bases and V by 0 bases; bases with no gene match: 5. Germline V CDR1 and CDR2: SGHRS, YFSETQ. The CDR3 has 15 amino acids. The CDR3 sequence: CASSLGSGGGYEQYF. The CDR3 region has the DNA TGCGCCAGCAGCTTGGGCTCGGGAGGGGGCTACGAGCAGTACTTC.

This sequence joins TRBV28 and TRBJ2-7; no clear D gene. V lost 5 bases, J lost 5 bases, and 7 bases lay in between. The CDR3 runs 11 residues. The V gene's germline CDR1 is MDHEN and CDR2 SYDVKM. This CDR3 is CASSDRDEQYF. CDR3 DNA sequence: TGTGCCAGCAGTGACCGGGACGAGCAGTACTTC.